This passage covers 22 T cell receptor beta chains from one sample sequenced in a study of graft-versus-host responses after intestinal transplantation. TCRdb keeps only in-frame clones here, not all; method: immunoSEQ multiplex PCR. The table shows tens of thousands of clones, with almost 95% occurring only once. These receptors' antigens are unknown. This specimen was unstimulated CD4+ T cells sorted from spleen or lymph node cells, taken before transplant. All receptors derive from a human donor who was the organ donor for an intestinal transplant.

The chain carries TRBV7-9 and TRBJ2-6; TRBD1 might be the D (5 bases). Germline loops: CDR1 SEHNR, CDR2 FQNEAQ (reference sequence). The CDR3 loop spans 16 amino acids. Trimming pared 5 bases from V and 1 base from J, leaving 12 bases between. As DNA, the CDR3 is TGTGCCAGCAGCCGAGCGACAGAATCTGGGGCCAACGTCCTGACTTTC. As protein: CASSRATESGANVLTF.

The chain joins TRBV12-5 to TRBJ2-1, with D unresolved. Per germline, CDR1 LGHNT and CDR2 FRNRAP. Trimming stripped 1 base from V and 10 bases from J, with 11 bases between. This CDR3 has 13 amino acids. The CDR3 nucleotides are TGTGCTAGTGGTTTGGGGGCCGTGACAGAGCAGTTCTTC. It translates to CASGLGAVTEQFF. The complete variable domain, with remaining parts taken from reference TRBV12-5 and TRBJ2-1, reads DARVTQTPRHKVTEMGQEVTMRCQPILGHNTVFWYRQTMMQGLELLAYFRNRAPLDDSGMPKDRFSAEMPDATLATLKIQPSEPRDSAVYFCASGLGAVTEQFFGPGTRLTVL.

The rearrangement joins TRBV14 to TRBJ2-7; D is unresolved. The J call may be incorrect, as the DNA end agrees better with TRBJ2-5. There are 15 residues in the CDR3. Germline loops: CDR1 SGHDN, CDR2 FVKESK. CDR3 in amino acids: CASSFLGYGEETQYF. In DNA, the CDR3 is TGTGCCAGCAGCTTTTTAGGGTATGGGGAAGAGACCCAGTACTTC.

V usage is TRBV12-5 and J usage is TRBJ1-5, with 9 bases that match TRBD1. Germline CDR1 LGHNT, CDR2 FRNRAP. The ends lost 2 bases at V and 3 bases at J; junction bases unmatched: 5. This CDR3 has 16 amino acids. This chain's CDR3 is CASGLITGGYNQPQHF. CDR3 coding DNA: TGTGCTAGTGGTTTGATCACAGGGGGCTACAATCAGCCCCAGCATTTT.

The chain combines TRBV29-1 with TRBJ1-1, with a weak D call TRBD1 (6 bases). With 5 bases removed from V and 7 bases from J, the gap between germline ends came to 20 bases. The CDR3 consists of 14 residues. The germline V gene encodes CDR1 SQVTM and CDR2 ANQGSEA. The CDR3 DNA sequence: TGCAGCGTTAAAGGGGGGGCAGCGACGCTTGAAGCTTTCTTT. Residues: CSVKGGAATLEAFF.

The V call is TRBV7-3, the J call TRBJ2-7; 8 bases are shared with TRBD1. Germline V gives CDR1 SGHTA, CDR2 FQGTGA. CDR3 length: 13 residues. J gave up 6 bases and V 5 bases, and 6 bases lay outside the gene matches. The CDR3 protein is CASSVDRGREQYF. CDR3 nucleotide sequence: TGTGCCAGCAGCGTCGACAGGGGCCGCGAGCAGTACTTC.

The genes are TRBV15 and TRBJ2-5; D might be TRBD1 or TRBD2, each matching 6 bases. The germline V gene has CDR1 LNHNV and CDR2 YYDKDF (reference sequence). The CDR3 spans 13 residues. The ends were cut back, 1 base at V and 5 bases at J, with 8 bases in the middle. CDR3 sequence: CATSRGGGETQYF. In nucleotides, the CDR3 is TGTGCCACCAGCAGAGGAGGGGGGGAGACCCAGTACTTC. Full variable domain (remainder filled in from reference TRBV15 and TRBJ2-5): DAMVIQNPRYQVTQFGKPVTLSCSQTLNHNVMYWYQQKSSQAPKLLFHYYDKDFNNEADTPDNFQSRRPNTSFCFLDIRSPGLGDTAMYLCATSRGGGETQYFGPGTRLLVL.

V usage is TRBV10-3 and J usage is TRBJ2-5; D is uncertain. CDR1 and CDR2 from the germline V gene are ENHRY and SYGVKD. This CDR3 comprises 11 residues. V was trimmed by 4 bases and J by 5 bases, leaving 5 bases between them. This CDR3 reads CAISVRETQYF. As DNA, the CDR3 is TGTGCCATCAGTGTAAGGGAGACCCAGTACTTC.

CDR3 sequence reads: CASSLPLSGGSTDTQYF. The CDR3 bases are TGTGCCAGCAGTCTACCACTTTCAGGGGGGAGCACAGATACGCAGTATTTT. The V gene is TRBV11-2, the J gene TRBJ2-3; the D gene is possibly TRBD1 (7 bases). The V end was cut by 6 bases, the J end by 0 bases, with 19 bases between. This CDR3 is built from 17 residues. Germline V gene sequence: CDR1 SGHAT, CDR2 FQNNGV.

This clone was counted only a few times. The chain uses TRBV11-2 and TRBJ2-4, with D tentatively TRBD1 (6 bases). V lost 5 bases and J 5 bases, leaving 10 bases between the germline ends. CDR3 length: 13 amino acids. From germline, CDR1 is SGHAT and CDR2 FQNNGV. The CDR3 sequence: CASSLGHQNIQYF. The CDR3 coding sequence is TGTGCCAGCAGCCTGGGACATCAAAACATTCAGTACTTC.

The chain links TRBV19 to TRBJ1-2, with TRBD1 matching over 8 bases. CDR3 length: 14 amino acids. Per the germline V gene, CDR1 is LNHDA and CDR2 is SQIVND (reference sequence). After removal of 7 bases from V and 3 bases from J, the junction contained 7 bases not matched to a gene. The CDR3 sequence: CASTIGTGYYGYTF. CDR3 DNA: TGTGCCAGTACAATCGGGACAGGATACTATGGCTACACCTTC.

The chain links TRBV18 to TRBJ1-1; a weak D match, TRBD1 (5 bases). The germline gives CDR1 KGHSH, CDR2 LQKENI. Trimming stripped 6 bases from V and 0 bases from J, with 14 bases between. The CDR3 totals 15 residues. The CDR3: CASSLGGSMNTEAFF. The CDR3 region has the DNA TGTGCCAGCTCGCTCGGGGGGAGTATGAACACTGAAGCTTTCTTT.

The chain couples TRBV4-1 to TRBJ2-2; 9 bases line up with TRBD2. There are 18 residues in the CDR3. Germline-derived CDR1 and CDR2 are MGHRA and YSYEKL. Trimming at V came to 0 bases and at J to 3 bases, leaving 8 bases not matched to a gene. The CDR3 bases are TGCGCCAGCAGCCAAGATCCCACGCGGGGGGGGCACACCGGGGAGCTGTTTTTT. Translation gives CASSQDPTRGGHTGELFF.

In the case of this clone: This same CDR3 is encoded by further DNA sequences in the sample. This sequence joins TRBV7-3 and TRBJ2-7; the D gene is possibly TRBD2 (5 bases). Germline values: CDR1 SGHTA, CDR2 FQGTGA. CDR3 size: 13 residues. V shed 3 bases and J shed 0 bases, with 6 bases lying between them. The CDR3 DNA reads TGTGCCAGCAGCTTTGGAGGCTCCTACGAGCAGTACTTC. Protein sequence: CASSFGGSYEQYF.

The rearrangement links TRBV5-1 to TRBJ2-1, with D perhaps assigned TRBD1 or TRBD2 (5 bases each). The V gene lost 5 bases and the J gene lost 3 bases, with 12 bases spanning the gap. The CDR3 is 14 amino acids. CDR1 and CDR2 (germline): SGHRS, YFSETQ. The CDR3 protein is CASSQGRDYNEQFF. The CDR3 bases are TGCGCCAGCAGTCAGGGCCGGGACTACAATGAGCAGTTCTTC.

The chain uses TRBV6-1 and TRBJ2-7; perhaps D is TRBD1 or TRBD2 (5 bases each). Germline CDR1 reads MNHNS; CDR2 reads SASEGT. This CDR3 contains 14 residues. With 7 bases removed from V and 0 bases from J, the gap between germline ends came to 13 bases. In DNA form, the CDR3 reads TGTGCCAGCATCGGACGGGGCCGCTCCTACGAGCAGTACTTC. Protein sequence: CASIGRGRSYEQYF.

This chain uses TRBV5-1 with TRBJ2-2, with 9 positions matching TRBD1. The CDR3 length is 17 residues. V lost 0 bases, J lost 7 bases, and 10 bases stayed unmatched. Germline CDR1 reads SGHRS; CDR2 reads YFSETQ. The CDR3 region has the DNA TGCGCCAGCAGCTTGGCCGGGACAGGGTCCATCATCGGGGAGCTGTTTTTT. Translated: CASSLAGTGSIIGELFF.

V and J are TRBV10-3 and TRBJ2-3, with 8 positions matching TRBD2. Germline V CDR1 and CDR2: ENHRY, SYGVKD. CDR3 size: 15 residues. V was pared by 7 bases and J by 1 base, with 7 bases of the junction left unmatched. This CDR3 is CAIKYRAGGTDTQYF. CDR3 bases: TGTGCCATCAAGTACAGAGCGGGGGGCACAGATACGCAGTATTTT.

The V and J genes are TRBV7-9 and TRBJ2-7; 7 bases align to TRBD1. The V and J ends lost 1 base and 5 bases, in that order; junction bases with no gene match: 11. CDR1 and CDR2 from the germline V gene are SEHNR and FQNEAQ (reference sequence). This CDR3 is 16 amino acids long. CDR3 nucleotide sequence: TGTGCCAGCAGCTTAGTAGGTATTCGGACAGGCAACGAGCAGTACTTC. This codes for CASSLVGIRTGNEQYF.

The chain has TRBV18 and TRBJ1-5; possibly TRBD1 for D (6 bases). V lost 3 bases to trimming and J lost 3 bases, with 9 bases between them. Germline V CDR1 and CDR2: KGHSH, LQKENI. The CDR3 runs 14 residues. The CDR3 here is CASSPDRTNQPQHF. Written as DNA, the CDR3 is TGTGCCAGCTCACCGGACAGAACCAATCAGCCCCAGCATTTT.

This chain uses TRBV6-1 with TRBJ1-3; D gene unclear. The CDR3 loop spans 18 amino acids. V lost 4 bases and J lost 4, with 23 bases in between. Germline V CDR1 and CDR2: MNHNS, SASEGT. The CDR3: CASSVRRVLIPGGNTIYF. In nucleotides, the CDR3 is TGTGCCAGCAGTGTACGCCGGGTCCTCATTCCGGGGGGAAACACCATATATTTT.

The V and J genes are TRBV15 and TRBJ2-7; 8 bases are shared with TRBD1. Trimming took 0 bases from V and 3 from J; bases not matched to a gene: 10. The CDR3 is made up of 17 amino acids. The germline CDR1 and CDR2 sequences are LNHNV and YYDKDF (reference sequence). For the CDR3, the DNA is TGTGCCACCAGCAGAGAAGAAAAGACAGGGGTCTTCTACGAGCAGTACTTC. This encodes CATSREEKTGVFYEQYF.